These T cell receptor beta chains were read from a single sample in a study of blood T cell repertoires in COVID-19. Libraries were prepared by immunoSEQ multiplex PCR; TCRdb keeps only in-frame clonotypes and omits some of them. The table has fewer than 250,000 clones, roughly nine tenths seen once. The source material was peripheral blood. Receptor source: a man between 65 and 79 years old with acute or convalescent COVID-19. The conserved cysteine and the conserved F or W are not part of the CDR3 here. Fields, in order: V gene, J gene, D gene, CDR3 protein. The D gene is left open where the match is weak.

v_call: TRBV5-6; j_call: TRBJ1-1; d_call: .; cdr3_aa: ASSRRRNTEAF
v_call: TRBV12-3/TRBV12-4; j_call: TRBJ1-1; d_call: TRBD1; cdr3_aa: ASRIGGNTEAF
v_call: TRBV5-1; j_call: TRBJ2-1; d_call: TRBD2; cdr3_aa: ASSGGLDGNEQF
v_call: TRBV19; j_call: TRBJ1-6; d_call: .; cdr3_aa: ASNPTQGRSTLH
v_call: TRBV7-2; j_call: TRBJ1-2; d_call: .; cdr3_aa: ASSPTIYGYT
v_call: TRBV5-4; j_call: TRBJ2-5; d_call: TRBD2; cdr3_aa: ASSLGGGGETQY
v_call: TRBV15; j_call: TRBJ2-1; d_call: TRBD1; cdr3_aa: ATRPQGERNEQF
v_call: TRBV7-8; j_call: TRBJ1-2; d_call: .; cdr3_aa: ASSLDRPYGYT
v_call: TRBV9; j_call: TRBJ2-5; d_call: TRBD2; cdr3_aa: ASSETSGRAETQY
v_call: TRBV7-2; j_call: TRBJ2-3; d_call: TRBD2; cdr3_aa: ASSTRGGAPDTQY
v_call: TRBV19; j_call: TRBJ1-6; d_call: .; cdr3_aa: ASRPQIGDGSPLH
v_call: TRBV5-1; j_call: TRBJ2-2; d_call: .; cdr3_aa: ASSWSGADTGELF
v_call: TRBV2; j_call: TRBJ2-1; d_call: TRBD2; cdr3_aa: ASSEWGTTSPYNEQF
v_call: TRBV5-6; j_call: TRBJ2-7; d_call: .; cdr3_aa: ASSLRRALFSYEQY
v_call: TRBV5-1; j_call: TRBJ1-5; d_call: TRBD1; cdr3_aa: ASSSAGGLNQPQH
v_call: TRBV27; j_call: TRBJ1-2; d_call: .; cdr3_aa: ASRPKSGVALFYT
v_call: TRBV7-8; j_call: TRBJ2-1; d_call: TRBD1; cdr3_aa: ASIHGDRDRDEQF
v_call: TRBV5-6; j_call: TRBJ2-7; d_call: TRBD2; cdr3_aa: ASSLEVSGRFYEQY
v_call: TRBV7-3; j_call: TRBJ2-1; d_call: TRBD1; cdr3_aa: ASSGTGGAKNEQF
v_call: TRBV24-1; j_call: TRBJ1-1; d_call: TRBD1; cdr3_aa: ATSDSDRVAF